This is a list of T cell receptor beta chains from one sample in a study of PD-1 blockade in classical Hodgkin lymphoma. Assay: immunoSEQ multiplex PCR; the TCRdb copy retains only in-frame clones and omits some. Of 20,000 to 30,000 clones detected, approximately 67% appear once; the ten largest clones hold approximately 12%. This material consisted of peripheral blood mononuclear cells (PBMCs), taken before the second cycle of nivolumab. These receptors all stem from a human donor with classical Hodgkin lymphoma. CDR3s include the opening cysteine and the closing phenylalanine or tryptophan. The D gene is left open where the match is weak. The size entry is marked missing in some rows and otherwise reads once, few, many or a size class.

NA,NA,TRBV9,TRBJ1-1,CASSHRGGWTEAFF,TGTGCCAGCAGCCATCGCGGGGGTTGGACTGAAGCTTTCTTT
NA,NA,TRBV7-2,TRBJ2-1,CASSSFNEQFF,TGTGCCAGCAGCTCGTTTAATGAGCAGTTCTTC
NA,TRBD1,TRBV7-2,TRBJ1-5,CASSSYRGMNQPQHF,TGTGCCAGCAGCTCTTACAGGGGGATGAATCAGCCCCAGCATTTT
NA,NA,TRBV5-6,TRBJ1-5,CASSLGMGSNQPQHF,TGTGCCAGCAGCTTGGGTATGGGAAGCAATCAGCCCCAGCATTTT
NA,NA,TRBV11-2,TRBJ1-2,CASSLAVNYGYTF,TGTGCCAGCAGCTTGGCGGTCAACTATGGCTACACCTTC
few,NA,TRBV4-2,TRBJ2-7,CASSFPAGGIYEQYF,TGTGCCAGCAGCTTTCCCGCCGGGGGCATCTACGAGCAGTACTTC
NA,NA,TRBV10-3,TRBJ2-7,CAISERPSTYEQYF,TGTGCCATCAGTGAGCGACCTTCTACCTACGAGCAGTACTTC
NA,NA,TRBV5-1,TRBJ2-1,CASSLVGGSYNEQFF,TGCGCCAGCAGCTTGGTTGGCGGATCCTACAATGAGCAGTTCTTC
few,NA,TRBV7-2,TRBJ2-3,CASSLGRRETDTQYF,TGTGCCAGCAGCTTAGGGCGACGGGAGACAGATACGCAGTATTTT
once,NA,TRBV19,TRBJ1-5,CASSIQGDSNQPQHF,TGTGCCAGTAGTATTCAGGGAGATAGCAATCAGCCCCAGCATTTT
NA,TRBD1,TRBV30,TRBJ1-2,CAWRADRAGNGYTF,TGTGCCTGGAGGGCGGACAGGGCGGGCAATGGCTACACCTTC
NA,NA,TRBV28,TRBJ1-5,CASIRGGQYSNQPQHF,TGTGCCAGCATAAGAGGGGGGCAATATAGCAATCAGCCCCAGCATTTT
NA,TRBD2,TRBV2,TRBJ2-5,CASSVPSGQETQYF,TGTGCCAGCAGTGTTCCTAGCGGCCAAGAGACCCAGTACTTC
medium-sized,TRBD2,TRBV30,TRBJ2-5,CAWNWGGETQYF,TGTGCCTGGAATTGGGGGGGAGAGACCCAGTACTTC
NA,NA,TRBV5-1,TRBJ1-5,CASSLGQHDQPQHF,TGCGCCAGCAGCTTGGGGCAGCACGATCAGCCCCAGCATTTT
NA,TRBD2,TRBV7-2,TRBJ2-1,CASSSAGTSGRREQFF,TGTGCCAGCAGCTCAGCCGGGACTAGCGGGAGACGTGAGCAGTTCTTC
NA,NA,TRBV9,TRBJ2-7,CASSVDISYEQYF,TGTGCCAGCAGCGTAGACATCTCCTACGAGCAGTACTTC
NA,NA,TRBV6-5,TRBJ2-3,CASSRSGQVTQYF,TGTGCCAGCAGTAGGTCTGGGCAGGTTACGCAGTATTTT
NA,NA,TRBV11-2,TRBJ2-5,CASSLARAGAQYF,TGTGCCAGCAGCTTAGCCAGGGCCGGGGCCCAGTACTTC
NA,NA,TRBV5-1,TRBJ2-3,CASSLGGPQLDTQYF,TGCGCCAGCAGCTTGGGTGGCCCCCAGCTAGATACGCAGTATTTT
NA,TRBD1,TRBV7-9,TRBJ1-1,CASSLGTGEAFF,TGTGCCAGCAGCTTAGGGACAGGTGAAGCTTTCTTT
NA,TRBD2,TRBV7-2,TRBJ2-3,CASSLGRGGTDTQYF,TGTGCCAGCAGCTTAGGGCGGGGGGGCACAGATACGCAGTATTTT
NA,NA,TRBV6-5,TRBJ1-1,CASSYRVMGTEAFF,TGTGCCAGCAGTTACAGGGTTATGGGCACTGAAGCTTTCTTT
few,TRBD1,TRBV2,TRBJ1-2,CASGQGLVSYGYTF,TGTGCCAGCGGACAGGGACTGGTTAGCTATGGCTACACCTTC
NA,NA,TRBV5-6,TRBJ2-1,CASSLYQGLSNEQFF,TGTGCCAGCAGCTTGTATCAGGGTCTTAGCAATGAGCAGTTCTTC
few,NA,TRBV15,TRBJ2-5,CATSRVAGGVTQYF,TGTGCCACCAGCAGAGTAGCAGGAGGGGTCACCCAGTACTTC
few,TRBD1,TRBV5-6,TRBJ2-3,CASSGGQGTDTQYF,TGTGCCAGCAGTGGGGGACAGGGGACAGATACGCAGTATTTT
NA,TRBD2,TRBV10-3,TRBJ2-1,CAISAGTSGYNEQFF,TGTGCCATCAGCGCGGGGACTAGCGGGTACAATGAGCAGTTCTTC
NA,NA,TRBV6-5,TRBJ2-7,CASPGRGDEQYF,TGTGCCAGCCCCGGCAGGGGCGACGAGCAGTACTTC